Shown below are 27 T cell receptor beta chains from a single sample sequenced in a study of blood T cell repertoires in COVID-19. The assay was immunoSEQ multiplex PCR, and TCRdb's table has in-frame clones only and misses some. Seen here are 150,000 or so clones, 75% to 85% observed once, and the top ten hold 4.5% to 5%. The specimen sequenced was peripheral blood. The receptors shown here come from an elderly woman with active or convalescent COVID-19.

J is TRBJ2-2 and V is TRBV30; D may correspond to TRBD1 or TRBD2 (6 bases each). Germline values: CDR1 GTSNPN, CDR2 SVGIG (reference sequence). The CDR3 sequence is 15 residues long. Between the trimmed V and J ends, which lost 5 bases and 1 base, there was a span of 14 bases. CDR3 amino acids: CAWGGGTKNTGELFF. Here the CDR3 DNA reads TGTGCCTGGGGAGGGGGGACAAAGAACACCGGGGAGCTGTTTTTT.

Only one count was recorded for this clone. The chain uses TRBV5-1 and TRBJ2-7; 7 positions match TRBD1. This CDR3 region has 14 residues. Germline assignment: CDR1 SGHRS and CDR2 YFSETQ. The V gene end was trimmed by 4 bases and the J gene end by 2 bases; junction bases not matched to a gene: 6. CDR3 protein: CASSGPTGTYEQYF. DNA of the CDR3: TGCGCCAGCAGCGGACCGACAGGGACCTACGAGCAGTACTTC. The variable domain in full, with the rest retrieved from reference TRBV5-1 and TRBJ2-7, is KAGVTQTPRYLIKTRGQQVTLSCSPISGHRSVSWYQQTPGQGLQFLFEYFSETQRNKGNFPGRFSGRQFSNSRSEMNVSTLELGDSALYLCASSGPTGTYEQYFGPGTRLTVT.

This chain connects TRBV7-8 to TRBJ1-2; 7 nucleotides line up with TRBD1. Germline CDR1 and CDR2: SGHVS and FQNEAQ. The CDR3 totals 15 residues. The V segment lost 1 base and the J segment 2 bases; nucleotides outside the gene matches: 4. The CDR3 region is CASSLVQGWNYGYTF. The CDR3 DNA is TGTGCCAGCAGCTTAGTACAGGGGTGGAACTATGGCTACACCTTC.

The chain combines TRBV6-2 or TRBV6-3 with TRBJ1-5; TRBD1 is a possible D gene (5 bases). Per germline, CDR1 MNHEY and CDR2 SVGEGT. This CDR3 has 14 amino acids. Trimming removed 3 bases from V and 5 bases from J, with 11 bases in between. As DNA, the CDR3 is TGTGCCAGCAGTTATACAGGCCGGGATCAGCCCCAGCATTTT. Its translation: CASSYTGRDQPQHF.

This chain joins TRBV19 and TRBJ1-2, with TRBD1 identical over 7 bases. Germline-derived CDR1 and CDR2 are LNHDA and SQIVND (reference sequence). This CDR3 spans 13 amino acids. The J segment lost 6 bases and the V segment lost 4 bases, leaving 5 bases of the junction unmatched. The CDR3 sequence: CASSTTGVHGYTF. DNA of the CDR3: TGTGCCAGTAGTACAACAGGGGTTCATGGCTACACCTTC. Looking up the rest from reference TRBV19 and TRBJ1-2 gives the full variable domain: DGGITQSPKYLFRKEGQNVTLSCEQNLNHDAMYWYRQDPGQGLRLIYYSQIVNDFQKGDIAEGYSVSREKKESFPLTVTSAQKNPTAFYLCASSTTGVHGYTFGSGTRLTVV.

This clone was counted only a few times. This chain joins TRBV7-6 and TRBJ2-2, with 8 bases aligning to TRBD1. The CDR3 runs to 15 residues. CDR1 SGHVS and CDR2 FNYEAQ come from the germline V gene. With V trimmed by 3 bases and J by 6 bases, 6 bases remained unmatched. The CDR3 sequence: CASSLGTGGSGELFF. The CDR3 nucleotides read TGTGCCAGCAGCTTGGGGACAGGCGGCTCCGGGGAGCTGTTTTTT.

The V gene is TRBV19, the J gene TRBJ1-2, with 8 nucleotides matching TRBD1. Germline V CDR1 and CDR2: LNHDA, SQIVND (reference sequence). CDR3 length: 14 amino acids. The V segment lost 6 bases and the J segment 7 bases; nucleotides outside the gene matches: 10. The CDR3 DNA reads TGTGCCAGTAGCCCCACCCCCGACAGGGGTGGCTACACCTTC. Its protein is CASSPTPDRGGYTF.

The chain couples TRBV19 to TRBJ2-7; D remains unclear. The CDR3 loop spans 13 amino acids. Germline lookup yields CDR1 LNHDA and CDR2 SQIVND (reference sequence). Deletions cut 2 bases from V and 5 bases from J, with 10 bases between. The CDR3: CASSIMHRDEQYF. DNA for the CDR3: TGTGCCAGTAGTATAATGCACAGAGACGAGCAGTACTTC.

The chain is built from TRBV20-1 and TRBJ1-2; the D gene is possibly TRBD1 (6 bases). Germline CDR1 DFQATT, CDR2 SNEGSKA (reference sequence). V gave up 6 bases and J gave up 8 bases, with 13 bases separating them. The CDR3 is 11 amino acids. Here the CDR3 reads CSARTVDGYTF. The CDR3 coding sequence is TGCAGTGCGAGGACAGTCGACGGCTACACCTTC.

CDR3 protein: CASRKVGTSGVRDTQYF. CDR3 DNA: TGTGCCAGCAGGAAAGTCGGGACTAGCGGGGTGAGAGATACGCAGTATTTT. The chain links TRBV27 to TRBJ2-3, with 13 nucleotides matching TRBD2. In germline, CDR1 is MNHEY, CDR2 SMNVEV (reference sequence). The CDR3 has 17 residues. After removal of 6 bases from V and 5 bases from J, the junction contained 11 bases not matched to a gene.

The gene calls are TRBV6-1 and TRBJ1-3; TRBD1 matches 8 bases. Germline trimming cut 6 bases from V and 7 bases from J; bases unmatched to any gene: 2. The CDR3 length is 12 residues. Germline V gene lookup returns CDR1 MNHNS and CDR2 SASEGT. The CDR3 DNA sequence: TGTGCCAGCAGGACAGGGGAGAACACCATATATTTT. Encoded protein: CASRTGENTIYF.

This clone has a handful of counts. The rearrangement uses TRBV11-2 and TRBJ2-1; a weak D match, TRBD1 (5 bases). The CDR3 is made up of 16 amino acids. Per germline, CDR1 SGHAT and CDR2 FQNNGV. Deletions cut 4 bases from V and 6 bases from J, with 19 bases between. The CDR3 sequence: CASSSHQGLGPNEQFF. The CDR3 DNA follows: TGTGCCAGCAGCTCTCATCAGGGTCTCGGCCCCAATGAGCAGTTCTTC.

V and J are TRBV6-5 and TRBJ2-1; perhaps TRBD1 as D (5 bases). V lost 7 bases and J lost 10, with 17 bases in between. Germline V gene data show CDR1 as MNHEY and CDR2 as SVGAGI. The CDR3 totals 13 residues. CDR3 in DNA: TGTGCCAGCAAACCCCCCGGGTGGGGCGAGCAGTTCTTC. Residues: CASKPPGWGEQFF.

The genes are TRBV9 and TRBJ2-3; 10 nucleotides line up with TRBD2. This CDR3 contains 16 residues. The V and J ends lost 0 bases and 2 bases, in that order; junction bases with no gene match: 3. Germline loops: CDR1 SGDLS, CDR2 YYNGEE. CDR3 sequence reads: CASSVAAGGLTDTQYF. CDR3 in DNA: TGTGCCAGCAGCGTAGCAGCGGGGGGGCTCACAGATACGCAGTATTTT.

This chain joins TRBV11-2 and TRBJ1-5; D call uncertain. CDR1 SGHAT and CDR2 FQNNGV come from the germline V gene. The CDR3 is 14 amino acids. Trimming removed 2 bases from V and 6 bases from J, with 11 bases in between. The CDR3 loop is CASSLSGSRQPQHF. CDR3 nucleotides: TGTGCCAGCAGCTTATCCGGGTCCCGTCAGCCCCAGCATTTT.

The chain combines TRBV28 with TRBJ2-4; D is unresolved. Germline V gives CDR1 MDHEN, CDR2 SYDVKM. This CDR3 spans 15 amino acids. The V end was cut by 6 bases, the J end by 3 bases, with 15 bases between. The CDR3 bases are TGTGCCAGCAGCCCTACGTACAGTGGCAAAAACATTCAGTACTTC. It translates to CASSPTYSGKNIQYF.

This clone was observed a few times. The gene calls are TRBV6-5 and TRBJ1-6; D may be TRBD1 (6 bases). Germline V gives CDR1 MNHEY, CDR2 SVGAGI. The ends were cut back, 2 bases at V and 5 bases at J, with 13 bases in the middle. CDR3 length equals 16 residues. CDR3 DNA: TGTGCCAGCAGTTACAGGGACACTCTGGATAATTCACCCCTCCACTTT. This sequence encodes CASSYRDTLDNSPLHF.

V is TRBV7-3 and J is TRBJ2-3; possibly TRBD1 for D (5 bases). The germline V gene encodes CDR1 SGHTA and CDR2 FQGTGA. V gave up 2 bases and J gave up 6 bases, with 12 bases separating them. This CDR3 has 14 residues. The CDR3: CASSLWQGHDTQYF. The CDR3 DNA follows: TGTGCCAGCAGCTTATGGCAGGGCCACGATACGCAGTATTTT.

The chain links TRBV4-1 to TRBJ1-3; D is possibly TRBD1 (5 bases). Germline loops: CDR1 MGHRA, CDR2 YSYEKL. The CDR3 totals 14 residues. Trimming removed 5 bases at V and 4 bases at J, with 12 bases between. CDR3 in amino acids: CASSGGTKGNTIYF. CDR3 nucleotides: TGCGCCAGCAGCGGAGGGACCAAGGGAAACACCATATATTTT.

The chain has TRBV5-1 and TRBJ2-3; 16 bases map to TRBD2. V was pared by 4 bases and J by 1 base, with 12 bases of the junction left unmatched. This CDR3 region has 20 residues. Per germline, CDR1 SGHRS and CDR2 YFSETQ. The CDR3 sequence is CASSPGRGLAGGPGTDTQYF. CDR3 coding DNA: TGCGCCAGCAGCCCGGGAAGGGGACTAGCGGGGGGGCCCGGCACAGATACGCAGTATTTT.

This clone was seen repeatedly, ten times or more. V is TRBV10-1 and J is TRBJ2-2; 8 bases agree with TRBD1. Trimming removed 0 bases from V and 6 bases from J; junction bases left unmatched: 6. CDR1 and CDR2 from the germline V gene are WNHNN and SYGVQD (reference sequence). The CDR3 contains 16 residues. Here the CDR3 DNA reads TGCGCCAGCAGTGAGTCCCAGGGGGCTAAAGCCGGGGAGCTGTTTTTT. Protein sequence: CASSESQGAKAGELFF.

This rearrangement joins TRBV7-9 to TRBJ2-5; 8 positions match TRBD1. Germline lookup yields CDR1 SEHNR and CDR2 FQNEAQ (reference sequence). The V gene end was trimmed by 1 base and the J gene end by 5 bases; junction bases not matched to a gene: 6. The CDR3 is made up of 15 amino acids. CDR3 in DNA: TGTGCCAGCAGCTTAGGGCAGGGGGCTTCGGAGACCCAGTACTTC. It encodes CASSLGQGASETQYF.

V usage is TRBV25-1 and J usage is TRBJ1-2; D is perhaps TRBD1 (6 bases). Germline CDR1 is MGHDK and CDR2 is SYGVNS. The CDR3 runs 16 residues. The V gene lost 6 bases and the J gene lost 1 base, with 18 bases spanning the gap. CDR3 DNA: TGTGCCAGCAGGGGGGCAGGGGTGGCGTTTAACTATGGCTACACCTTC. Translation: CASRGAGVAFNYGYTF.

The rearrangement links TRBV9 to TRBJ2-5, with D perhaps matching TRBD2 (6 bases). This CDR3 region has 15 residues. V was trimmed by 3 bases and J by 2 bases, leaving 14 bases between them. From germline, CDR1 is SGDLS and CDR2 YYNGEE. The CDR3 DNA follows: TGTGCCAGCAGCGGACCCCCGGGACTGCAAGAGACCCAGTACTTC. Protein: CASSGPPGLQETQYF.

This clone has more than one count but fewer than ten. The chain couples TRBV5-1 to TRBJ2-3, with a possible D match to TRBD2 (6 bases). Trimming pared 4 bases from V and 0 bases from J, leaving 9 bases between. The CDR3 loop spans 14 amino acids. Germline V gene lookup returns CDR1 SGHRS and CDR2 YFSETQ. CDR3 nucleotides: TGCGCCAGCAGCATAGGGACTAGCACAGATACGCAGTATTTT. Translation gives CASSIGTSTDTQYF.

Of note for this clone: One junction end does not reproduce the germline sequence, and a read error may be involved. V usage is TRBV7-3 and J usage is TRBJ2-2, with D perhaps TRBD1 (7 bases). The CDR3 is 15 amino acids. Germline values: CDR1 SGHTA, CDR2 FQGTGA. CDR3 sequence (DNA): TGTGCCAGCCGCTTCAGGGGGGATGGTGCCGGGGAGCTGTTTTTT. Translated, it gives CASRFRGDGAGELFF.

V gene TRBV2 combines with J gene TRBJ1-5; 7 bases match TRBD1. The V and J ends lost 5 bases and 6 bases, in that order; junction bases with no gene match: 7. CDR3 size: 14 residues. Germline CDR1 SNHLY, CDR2 FYNNEI. The CDR3 DNA reads TGTGCCAGCAGTCGACAGGGTGTATCTCAGCCCCAGCATTTT. Its translation is CASSRQGVSQPQHF. The entire variable domain, with the rest obtained from reference TRBV2 and TRBJ1-5, is as follows: EPEVTQTPSHQVTQMGQEVILRCVPISNHLYFYWYRQILGQKVEFLVSFYNNEISEKSEIFDDQFSVERPDGSNFTLKIRSTKLEDSAMYFCASSRQGVSQPQHFGDGTRLSIL.